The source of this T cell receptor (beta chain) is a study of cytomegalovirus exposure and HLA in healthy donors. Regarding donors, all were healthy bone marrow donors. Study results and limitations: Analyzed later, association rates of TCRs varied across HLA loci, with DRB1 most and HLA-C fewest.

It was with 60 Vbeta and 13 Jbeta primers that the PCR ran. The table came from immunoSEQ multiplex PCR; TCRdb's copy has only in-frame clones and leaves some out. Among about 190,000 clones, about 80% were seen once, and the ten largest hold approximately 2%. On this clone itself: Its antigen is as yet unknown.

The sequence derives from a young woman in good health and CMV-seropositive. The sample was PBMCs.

CDR3 protein: CASSMYRGEGRDTQYF. The CDR3 DNA reads TGTGCCAGTAGTATGTATCGGGGGGAAGGTCGAGATACGCAGTATTTT. The chain couples TRBV19 to TRBJ2-3; 7 nucleotides align to TRBD2. The CDR3 has 16 residues. Germline V gives CDR1 LNHDA, CDR2 SQIVND (reference sequence). Trimming cost V 3 bases and J 5 bases; bases outside gene matches: 11.